This T cell receptor (beta chain) was identified during a study of CD8+CD57+ T cells in acquired aplastic anemia. Genomic DNA served as template for TCR beta VDJ and CDR3 profiling. TCRdb recomputed calls from the reads with MiXCR, one row per CDR3 protein. The sample has about 180,000 distinct CDR3 sequences; around half are singletons. Study-wide results and caveats: Controls and patients did not differ significantly in CD8+ Simpson's diversity.

Concerning this clonotype: Its antigen is still unknown.

Whoever was chosen for sequencing had shown CD8+CD57+ cell expansion by flow cytometry. Patients had received no therapy at the time of blood sampling. The sequencing input was sorted CD4+, CD8+, or CD8+CD57+ T cells (not recorded which) from PBMCs. This receptor was obtained from a human donor with aplastic anemia.

The CDR3 protein is CAISTGVGDGYTF. The CDR3 DNA reads as TGTGCCATCAGTACAGGGGTCGGGGATGGCTACACCTTC. The V gene is TRBV10-3, the J gene TRBJ1-2; 7 bases fit TRBD1. With V trimmed by 5 bases and J by 6 bases, 6 bases remained unmatched. CDR1 and CDR2 (germline): ENHRY, SYGVKD. The CDR3 sequence is 13 residues long.